A selection of T cell receptor beta chains follows, all from one sample in a study of CD4 T cells in relation to SARS-CoV-2 and coronaviruses. TCRdb's copy holds only in-frame clones and misses some; the assay was immunoSEQ multiplex PCR. The sample gives some 44,000 clones, almost 85% of which show up once; approximately 1.5% is in the top ten. The antigens of these receptors remain unknown. Input material: naive CD4+ T cells from PBMCs, cultured in vitro. Receptors originate from an adult with COVID-19. The CDR3 runs from the conserved cysteine through the conserved F or W. The order of the fields is V gene, J gene, D gene, clone size, CDR3 DNA, CDR3 protein. A D gene is named only where the DNA matches it firmly. Clone sizes are given selectively: once, few, many, or a class where the clone is expanded.

v_call: TRBV6-2/TRBV6-3; j_call: TRBJ2-7; d_call: -; clone_size: -; cdr3_nt: TGTGCCAGCAGCCGGCAGGCAAGCTCCTACGAGCAGTACTTC; cdr3_aa: CASSRQASSYEQYF
v_call: TRBV28; j_call: TRBJ1-5; d_call: -; clone_size: -; cdr3_nt: TGTGCCAGCAGCCCACAGGGAGCGCTTGACCAGCCCCAGCATTTT; cdr3_aa: CASSPQGALDQPQHF
v_call: TRBV29-1; j_call: TRBJ2-1; d_call: -; clone_size: -; cdr3_nt: TGCAGCGTTGAAGGCGCCGGGCCTTCCTACAATGAGCAGTTCTTC; cdr3_aa: CSVEGAGPSYNEQFF
v_call: TRBV11-2; j_call: TRBJ1-6; d_call: -; clone_size: -; cdr3_nt: TGTGCCAGCAGCCCTCAAGGGACTGAGAATTCACCCCTCCACTTT; cdr3_aa: CASSPQGTENSPLHF
v_call: TRBV10-3; j_call: TRBJ2-7; d_call: -; clone_size: -; cdr3_nt: TGTGCCATCAGTGAGCCCCCCCAGGGGGGGTACGAGCAGTACTTC; cdr3_aa: CAISEPPQGGYEQYF
v_call: TRBV20-1; j_call: TRBJ2-1; d_call: -; clone_size: few; cdr3_nt: TGCAGTGCTTACAGGGGAGGTGAGCAGTTCTTC; cdr3_aa: CSAYRGGEQFF
v_call: TRBV6-6; j_call: TRBJ1-1; d_call: -; clone_size: -; cdr3_nt: TGTGCCAGCAGTACCCCGGGCACTGAAGCTTTCTTT; cdr3_aa: CASSTPGTEAFF
v_call: TRBV10-3; j_call: TRBJ1-1; d_call: TRBD1; clone_size: -; cdr3_nt: TGTGCCAACGGACAGGTGAACACTGAAGCTTTCTTT; cdr3_aa: CANGQVNTEAFF
v_call: TRBV29-1; j_call: TRBJ1-1; d_call: -; clone_size: -; cdr3_nt: TGCAGCGCTAAGGCAGGGAGCACTGAAGCTTTCTTT; cdr3_aa: CSAKAGSTEAFF
v_call: TRBV27; j_call: TRBJ2-7; d_call: TRBD2; clone_size: -; cdr3_nt: TGTGCCAGCAGGGATAGGGTAGCGGGAGGGCCCGAGCAGTACTTC; cdr3_aa: CASRDRVAGGPEQYF
v_call: TRBV5-5; j_call: TRBJ1-5; d_call: -; clone_size: -; cdr3_nt: TGTGCCAGCAGCAGAGGGACAAATAGCAATCAGCCCCAGCATTTT; cdr3_aa: CASSRGTNSNQPQHF